In this sample, the clone carrying this T cell receptor beta chain turned up many times. This entry is derived from a study of response to subunit inactivated influenza vaccine. V was pared by 7 bases and J by 0 bases, with 3 bases between. CDR3 length: 12 residues. Looked up from germline, CDR1 is SEHNR and CDR2 is FQNEAQ (reference sequence). From the RT-PCR reads, TCRdb called clonotypes with MiXCR, one entry per CDR3 protein. The table lists approximately 170,000 distinct CDR3 sequences, less than 15% of them singletons. The sample also formed part of further work on T cells expressing NK-cell markers. Turning to that study: It was by 5'RACE template switching with UMIs that TCR beta cDNA was made. According to the study, TCR beta repertoires originated from sorted CD3+CD56+NKG2C+, CD3+CD56+NKG2C- and CD3+CD56-NKG2C+ T cells. The authors restricted sorting to alpha-beta TCR T cells with an anti-gamma-delta TCR antibody in several experiments. The study found dominant NKG2C+ clonotypes at about 1.0-7.0% of CD8+ T cells in several donors.

The receptor comes from a man aged 50 or older who received an inactivated influenza vaccine. This chain connects TRBV7-9 to TRBJ2-2; D is ambiguous. This material consisted of CD8+ T cells sorted from PBMCs, taken less than 13 days after vaccination. The CDR3 DNA reads TGTGCCAGCAAAGCGAACACCGGGGAGCTGTTTTTT. Translation: CASKANTGELFF.